This T cell receptor beta chain originates from a study of spatial heterogeneity in lung cancer. Time point described: sample taken at primary tumor resection. This CDR3 spans 14 amino acids. Losses at the gene ends were 6 bases for V and 7 bases for J; bases not matched to a gene: 5. CDR1 MNHEY and CDR2 SVGEGT come from the germline V gene. A single record per CDR3 protein comes from TCRdb applying MiXCR to the 5' RACE reads. The sample yields about 3,000 distinct CDR3 sequences, under 8.5% seen once. Study-wide points: Mutation tallies in tumors tracked expanded intratumoral alpha and beta TCR counts.

This clonotype counts as medium-sized (0.01 to 0.1%). Its cognate antigen is unknown. The source material was lung tumor tissue, sampled at surgery. This chain joins TRBV6-2 or TRBV6-3 and TRBJ1-6; TRBD1 aligns across 8 bases. This sequence was found in a male donor with early-stage non-small cell lung cancer. The CDR3 reads CASSRTGSNSPLHF. As DNA, the CDR3 is TGTGCCAGCAGCCGGACAGGGTCGAATTCACCCCTCCACTTT.